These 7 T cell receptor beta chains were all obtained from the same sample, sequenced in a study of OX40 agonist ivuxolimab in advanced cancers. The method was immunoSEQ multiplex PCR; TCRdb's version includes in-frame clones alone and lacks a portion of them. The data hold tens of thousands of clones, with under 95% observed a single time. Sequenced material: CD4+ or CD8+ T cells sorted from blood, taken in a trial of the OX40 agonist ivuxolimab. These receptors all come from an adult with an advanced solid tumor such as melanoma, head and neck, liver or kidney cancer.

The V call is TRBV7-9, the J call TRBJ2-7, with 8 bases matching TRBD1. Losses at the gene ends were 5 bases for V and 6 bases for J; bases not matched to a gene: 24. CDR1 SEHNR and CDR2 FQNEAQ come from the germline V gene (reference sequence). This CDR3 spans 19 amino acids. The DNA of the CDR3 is TGTGCCAGCAGCCCTAAAATTGGACAGGGTAGGATTTGGATTGGCGAGCAGTACTTC. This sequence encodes CASSPKIGQGRIWIGEQYF.

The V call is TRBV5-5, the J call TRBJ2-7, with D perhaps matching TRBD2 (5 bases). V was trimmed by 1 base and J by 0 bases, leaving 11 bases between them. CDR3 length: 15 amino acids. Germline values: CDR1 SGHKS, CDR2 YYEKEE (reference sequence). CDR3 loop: CASSLNGVSSYEQYF. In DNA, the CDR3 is TGTGCCAGCAGCTTGAACGGGGTAAGCTCCTACGAGCAGTACTTC.

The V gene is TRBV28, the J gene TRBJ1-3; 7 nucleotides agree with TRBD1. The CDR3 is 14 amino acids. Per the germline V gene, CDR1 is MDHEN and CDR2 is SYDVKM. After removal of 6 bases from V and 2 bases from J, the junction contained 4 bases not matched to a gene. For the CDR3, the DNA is TGTGCCAGCAGCTTGACAGGGCCTGGAAACACCATATATTTT. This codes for CASSLTGPGNTIYF. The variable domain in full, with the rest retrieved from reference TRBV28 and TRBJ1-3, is DVKVTQSSRYLVKRTGEKVFLECVQDMDHENMFWYRQDPGLGLRLIYFSYDVKMKEKGDIPEGYSVSREKKERFSLILESASTNQTSMYLCASSLTGPGNTIYFGEGSWLTVV.

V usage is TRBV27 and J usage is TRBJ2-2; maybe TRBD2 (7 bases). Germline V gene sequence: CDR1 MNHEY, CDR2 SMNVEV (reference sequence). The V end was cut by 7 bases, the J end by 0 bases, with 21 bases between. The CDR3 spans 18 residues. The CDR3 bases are TGTGCCAGCACGAGGGGGGGCGCGGAGATCACGAACACCGGGGAGCTGTTTTTT. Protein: CASTRGGAEITNTGELFF.

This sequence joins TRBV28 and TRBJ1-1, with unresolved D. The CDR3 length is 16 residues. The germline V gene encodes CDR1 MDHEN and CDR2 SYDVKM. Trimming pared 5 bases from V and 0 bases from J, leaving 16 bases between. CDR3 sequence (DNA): TGTGCCAGCAGTCCCCTGATCACTCGGGTGAACACTGAAGCTTTCTTT. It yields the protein CASSPLITRVNTEAFF.

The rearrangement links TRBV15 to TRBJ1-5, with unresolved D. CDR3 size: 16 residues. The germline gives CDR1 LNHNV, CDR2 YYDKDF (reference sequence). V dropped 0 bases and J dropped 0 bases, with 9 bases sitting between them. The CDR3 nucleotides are TGTGCCACCAGCAGAGATGCGGGAGTTAGCAATCAGCCCCAGCATTTT. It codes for CATSRDAGVSNQPQHF.

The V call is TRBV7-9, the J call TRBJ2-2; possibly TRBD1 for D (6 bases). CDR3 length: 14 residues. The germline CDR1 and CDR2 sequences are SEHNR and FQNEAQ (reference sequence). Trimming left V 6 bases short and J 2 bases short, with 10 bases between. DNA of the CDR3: TGTGCCAGCAGACCGGACAGTAACACCGGGGAGCTGTTTTTT. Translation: CASRPDSNTGELFF.